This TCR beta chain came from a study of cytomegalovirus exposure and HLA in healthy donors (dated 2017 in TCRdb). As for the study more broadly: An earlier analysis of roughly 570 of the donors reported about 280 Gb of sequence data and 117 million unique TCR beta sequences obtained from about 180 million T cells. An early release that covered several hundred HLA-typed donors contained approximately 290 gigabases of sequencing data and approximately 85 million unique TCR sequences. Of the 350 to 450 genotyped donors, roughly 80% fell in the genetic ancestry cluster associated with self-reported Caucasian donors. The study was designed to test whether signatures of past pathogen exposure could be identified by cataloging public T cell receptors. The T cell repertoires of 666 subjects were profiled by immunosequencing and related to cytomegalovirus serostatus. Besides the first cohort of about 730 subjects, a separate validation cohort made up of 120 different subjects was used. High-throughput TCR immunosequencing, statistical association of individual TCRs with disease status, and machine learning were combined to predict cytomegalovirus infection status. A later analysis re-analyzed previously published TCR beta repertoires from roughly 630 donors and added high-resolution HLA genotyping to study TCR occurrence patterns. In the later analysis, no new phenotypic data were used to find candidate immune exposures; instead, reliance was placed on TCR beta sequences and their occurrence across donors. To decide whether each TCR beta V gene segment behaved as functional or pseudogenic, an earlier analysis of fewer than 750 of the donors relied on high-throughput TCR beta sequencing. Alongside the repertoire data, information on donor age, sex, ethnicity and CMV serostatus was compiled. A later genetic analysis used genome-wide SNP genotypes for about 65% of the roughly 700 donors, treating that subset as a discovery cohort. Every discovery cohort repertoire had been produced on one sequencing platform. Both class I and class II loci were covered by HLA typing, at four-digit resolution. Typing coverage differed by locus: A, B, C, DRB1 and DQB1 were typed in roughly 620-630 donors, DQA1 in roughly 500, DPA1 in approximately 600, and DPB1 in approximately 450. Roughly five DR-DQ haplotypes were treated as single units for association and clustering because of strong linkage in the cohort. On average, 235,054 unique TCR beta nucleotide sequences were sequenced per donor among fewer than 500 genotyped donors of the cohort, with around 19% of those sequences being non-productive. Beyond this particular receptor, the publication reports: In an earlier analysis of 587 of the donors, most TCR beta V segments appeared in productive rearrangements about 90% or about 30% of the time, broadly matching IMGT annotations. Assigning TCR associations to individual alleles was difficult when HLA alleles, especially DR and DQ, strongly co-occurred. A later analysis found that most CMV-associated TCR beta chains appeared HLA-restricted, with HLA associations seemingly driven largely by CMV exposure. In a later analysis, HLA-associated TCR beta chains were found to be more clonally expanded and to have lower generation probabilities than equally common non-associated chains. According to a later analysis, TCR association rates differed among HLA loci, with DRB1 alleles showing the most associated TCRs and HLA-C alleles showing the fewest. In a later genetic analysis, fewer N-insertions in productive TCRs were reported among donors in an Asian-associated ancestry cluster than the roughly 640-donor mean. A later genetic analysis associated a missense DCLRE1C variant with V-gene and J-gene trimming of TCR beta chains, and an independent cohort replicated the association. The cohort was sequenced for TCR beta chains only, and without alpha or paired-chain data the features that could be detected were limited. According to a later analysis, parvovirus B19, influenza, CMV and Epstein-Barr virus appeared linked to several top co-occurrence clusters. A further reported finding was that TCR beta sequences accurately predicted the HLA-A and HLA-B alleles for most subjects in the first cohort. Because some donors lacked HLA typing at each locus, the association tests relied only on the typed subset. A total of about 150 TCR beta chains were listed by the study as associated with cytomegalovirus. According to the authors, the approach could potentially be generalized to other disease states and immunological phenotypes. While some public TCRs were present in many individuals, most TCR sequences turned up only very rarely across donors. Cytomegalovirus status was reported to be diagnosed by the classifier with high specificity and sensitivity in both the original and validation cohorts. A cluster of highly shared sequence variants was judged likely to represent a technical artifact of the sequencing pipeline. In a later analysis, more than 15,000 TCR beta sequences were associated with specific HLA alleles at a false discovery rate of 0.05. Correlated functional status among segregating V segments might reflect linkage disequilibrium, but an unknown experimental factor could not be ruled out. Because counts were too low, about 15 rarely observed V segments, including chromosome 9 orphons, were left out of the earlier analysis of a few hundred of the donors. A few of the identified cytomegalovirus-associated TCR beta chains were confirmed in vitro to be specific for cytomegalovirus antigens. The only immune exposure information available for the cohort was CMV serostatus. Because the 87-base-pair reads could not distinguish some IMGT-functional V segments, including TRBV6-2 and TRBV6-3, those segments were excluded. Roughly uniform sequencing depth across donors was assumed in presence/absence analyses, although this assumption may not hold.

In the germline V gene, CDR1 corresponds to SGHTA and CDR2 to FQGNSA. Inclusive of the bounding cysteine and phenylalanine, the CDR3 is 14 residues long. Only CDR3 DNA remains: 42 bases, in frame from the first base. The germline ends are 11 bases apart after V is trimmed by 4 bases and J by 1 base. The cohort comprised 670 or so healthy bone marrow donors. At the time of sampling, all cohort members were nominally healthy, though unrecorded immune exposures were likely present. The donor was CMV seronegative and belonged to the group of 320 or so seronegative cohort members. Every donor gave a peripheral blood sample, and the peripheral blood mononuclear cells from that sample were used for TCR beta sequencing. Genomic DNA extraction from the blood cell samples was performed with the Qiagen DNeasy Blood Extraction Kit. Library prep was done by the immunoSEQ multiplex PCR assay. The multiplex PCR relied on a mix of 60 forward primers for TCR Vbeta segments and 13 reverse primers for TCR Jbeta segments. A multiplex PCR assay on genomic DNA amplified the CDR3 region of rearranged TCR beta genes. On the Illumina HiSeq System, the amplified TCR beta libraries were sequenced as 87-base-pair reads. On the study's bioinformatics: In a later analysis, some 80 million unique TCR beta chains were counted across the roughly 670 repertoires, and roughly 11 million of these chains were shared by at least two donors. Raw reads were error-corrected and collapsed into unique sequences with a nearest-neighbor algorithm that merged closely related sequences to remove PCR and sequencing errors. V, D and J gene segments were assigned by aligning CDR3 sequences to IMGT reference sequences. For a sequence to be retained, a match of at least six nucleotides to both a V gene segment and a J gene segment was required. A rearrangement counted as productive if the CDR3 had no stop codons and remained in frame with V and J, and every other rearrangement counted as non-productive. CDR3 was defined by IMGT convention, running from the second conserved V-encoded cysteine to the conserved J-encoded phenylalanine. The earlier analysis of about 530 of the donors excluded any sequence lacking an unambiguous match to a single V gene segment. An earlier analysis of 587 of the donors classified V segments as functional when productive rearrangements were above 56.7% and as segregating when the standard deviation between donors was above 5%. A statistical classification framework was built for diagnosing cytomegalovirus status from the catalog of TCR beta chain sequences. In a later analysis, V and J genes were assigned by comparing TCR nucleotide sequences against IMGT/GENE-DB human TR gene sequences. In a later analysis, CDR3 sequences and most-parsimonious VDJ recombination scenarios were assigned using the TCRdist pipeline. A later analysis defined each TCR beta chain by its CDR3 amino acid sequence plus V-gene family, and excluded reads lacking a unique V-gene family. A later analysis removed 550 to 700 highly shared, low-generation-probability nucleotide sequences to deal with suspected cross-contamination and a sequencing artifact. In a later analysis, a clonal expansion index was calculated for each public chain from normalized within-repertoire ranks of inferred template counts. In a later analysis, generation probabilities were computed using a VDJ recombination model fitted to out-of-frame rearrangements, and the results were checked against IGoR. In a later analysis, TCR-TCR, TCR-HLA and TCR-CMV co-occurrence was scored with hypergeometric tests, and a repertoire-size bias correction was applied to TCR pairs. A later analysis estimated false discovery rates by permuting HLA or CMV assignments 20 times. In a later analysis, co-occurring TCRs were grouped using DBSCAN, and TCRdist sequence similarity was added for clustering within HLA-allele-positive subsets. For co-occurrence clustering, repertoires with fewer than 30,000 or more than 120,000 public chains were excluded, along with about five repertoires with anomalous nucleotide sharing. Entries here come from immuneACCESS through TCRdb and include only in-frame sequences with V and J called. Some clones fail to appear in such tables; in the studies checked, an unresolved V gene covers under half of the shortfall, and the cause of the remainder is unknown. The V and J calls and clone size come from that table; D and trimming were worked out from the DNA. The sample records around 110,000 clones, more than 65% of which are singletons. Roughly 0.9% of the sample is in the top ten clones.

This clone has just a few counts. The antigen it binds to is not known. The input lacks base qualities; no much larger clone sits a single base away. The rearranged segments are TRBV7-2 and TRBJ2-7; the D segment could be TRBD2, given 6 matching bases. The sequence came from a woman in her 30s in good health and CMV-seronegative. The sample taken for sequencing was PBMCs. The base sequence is TGTGCCAGCAGCTCGTGGGGGGAATCCTACGAGCAGTACTTC. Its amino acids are CASSSWGESYEQYF.